These 16 T cell receptor beta chains were all obtained from the same sample, sequenced in a study of T-cell reconstitution after alpha-beta-depleted transplantation in children. Unique molecular identifiers tagged the TCRbeta library. TCRdb independently ran MiXCR on the PCR reads; one entry per CDR3 protein. The table records 550,000 to 800,000 distinct CDR3 sequences, over 10% of them present only once. This specimen was PBMCs, taken before TCRalphabeta/CD19-depleted stem cell transplant. These receptors all stem from a girl aged 2-9 years with congenital amegakaryocytic thrombocytopenia, due to receive a stem cell transplant.

This clonotype was observed many times. V is TRBV7-2 and J is TRBJ2-3; D is unresolved. V shed 2 bases and J shed 3 bases, with 12 bases lying between them. Looked up from germline, CDR1 is SGHTA and CDR2 is FQGNSA. This CDR3 is built from 15 residues. DNA of the CDR3: TGTGCCAGCAGCTTAAGTGGGCCGACGACAGATACGCAGTATTTT. This encodes CASSLSGPTTDTQYF.

This clonotype was detected ten times or more. CDR3 nucleotide sequence: TGTGCCAGCAGTTCCCCGGCCCAAGAGACCCAGTACTTC. Translating it yields CASSSPAQETQYF. The chain employs TRBV28 and TRBJ2-5; D remains ambiguous. Trimming shortened V by 4 bases and J by 1 base, and 7 bases separated the two germline ends. CDR1 and CDR2 from the germline V gene are MDHEN and SYDVKM. This CDR3 is built from 13 residues.

This clonotype was observed a few times. The chain uses TRBV10-3 and TRBJ2-5; the match to TRBD1 covers 7 bases. This CDR3 region has 14 residues. The germline gives CDR1 ENHRY, CDR2 SYGVKD. The trim removed 0 bases at V and 4 bases at J, leaving 2 bases unmatched. CDR3: CAISESKGAETQYF. CDR3 in DNA: TGTGCCATCAGTGAGTCGAAGGGGGCAGAGACCCAGTACTTC.

The CDR3, as DNA: TGTGCCAGCAGTAGCTCATTTGGGAAGGAGACCCAGTACTTC. Its protein product is CASSSSFGKETQYF. The chain carries TRBV25-1 and TRBJ2-5, with unresolved D. This CDR3 region has 14 residues. CDR1 is MGHDK, CDR2 SYGVNS, per germline. V was clipped by 5 bases and J by 5 bases, with 15 bases between them.

This clonotype was observed a handful of times. The V and J genes are TRBV12-3 or TRBV12-4 and TRBJ2-2; D is unclear. Between the trimmed V and J ends, which lost 5 bases and 9 bases, there was a span of 16 bases. This CDR3 has 14 amino acids. The CDR3 spells CASSPVTISRELFF. CDR3 DNA: TGTGCCAGCAGTCCCGTAACTATCAGTCGGGAGCTGTTTTTT.

V usage is TRBV30 and J usage is TRBJ2-7; perhaps TRBD2 as D (6 bases). CDR3 length: 15 amino acids. V dropped 4 bases and J dropped 1 base, with 17 bases sitting between them. The germline V gene has CDR1 GTSNPN and CDR2 SVGIG (reference sequence). CDR3 amino acids: CAWKTPGLPSYEQYF. The CDR3 DNA follows: TGTGCCTGGAAAACCCCGGGACTCCCATCCTACGAGCAGTACTTC.

This clonotype was counted many times. Written as DNA, the CDR3 is TGCGCCAGCAGCTTGGACGGCACGGATATAGAAGAGACCCAGTACTTC. It is translated as CASSLDGTDIEETQYF. J is TRBJ2-5 and V is TRBV5-1; the D is unclear. CDR3 length: 16 residues. Germline CDR1 SGHRS, CDR2 YFSETQ. Trimming took 0 bases from V and 3 from J, leaving 15 bases between them.

This chain uses TRBV30 with TRBJ2-1; unclear D gene. CDR1 and CDR2 (germline): GTSNPN, SVGIG (reference sequence). The CDR3 is 12 residues long. V was pared by 2 bases and J by 8 bases, with 10 bases between. Here the CDR3 reads CAWSWSGHEQFF. CDR3 coding DNA: TGTGCCTGGAGTTGGTCTGGGCATGAGCAGTTCTTC.

This clonotype was seen once. A read error is possible here, since a much larger clone lies one base away. This sequence joins TRBV5-1 and TRBJ2-5; TRBD2 agrees at 12 bases. This CDR3 is built from 15 residues. CDR1 is SGHRS and CDR2 is YFSETQ in the germline V gene. Trimming cost V 8 bases and J 9 bases; bases outside gene matches: 14. The DNA of the CDR3 is TGCGCCAGTTCGACTAGCGGGAGTTCGGGGGAGCCCCAGTACTTC. Its protein product is CASSTSGSSGEPQYF.

The chain couples TRBV12-3 or TRBV12-4 to TRBJ2-7, with 7 bases lining up with TRBD1. This CDR3 contains 15 residues. The V and J ends lost 4 bases and 7 bases, in that order; junction bases with no gene match: 13. DNA for the CDR3: TGTGCCAGCAGTTCCGACATCGAGGGGGCGTGGGAGCAGTACTTC. Translation gives CASSSDIEGAWEQYF.

This rearrangement joins TRBV27 to TRBJ2-7; 11 nucleotides line up with TRBD2. V lost 0 bases to trimming and J lost 6 bases; unmatched junction nucleotides: 4. The germline V gene has CDR1 MNHEY and CDR2 SMNVEV (reference sequence). The CDR3 sequence is 15 residues long. The CDR3 spells CASSLSSLAGVEQYF. CDR3 nucleotide sequence: TGTGCCAGCAGTTTATCATCACTAGCGGGAGTCGAGCAGTACTTC.

The table lists this clonotype with many counts. The CDR3, as DNA: TGCAGTGCTCCATCCACACGGAACACTGAAGCTTTCTTT. As protein: CSAPSTRNTEAFF. V is TRBV20-1 and J is TRBJ1-1; unclear D gene. The CDR3 has 13 residues. Per the germline V gene, CDR1 is DFQATT and CDR2 is SNEGSKA (reference sequence). The V and J ends lost 5 bases and 1 base respectively, with 11 bases between them.

Many counts were recorded for this clonotype. V usage is TRBV3-1 and J usage is TRBJ2-1; D remains ambiguous. Germline V gene data show CDR1 as LGHDT and CDR2 as YNNKEL (reference sequence). Trimming left V 3 bases short and J 4 bases short, with 10 bases between. This CDR3 region has 14 residues. The CDR3 bases are TGTGCCAGCAGCCACTCCGGAACATACAATGAGCAGTTCTTC. Translated, it gives CASSHSGTYNEQFF.

Turning to this clonotype: A read error may be the cause here, since a much bigger clone is one base away. The chain joins TRBV6-6 to TRBJ2-1; 8 nucleotides match TRBD1. Unmatched junction bases numbered 1, after V lost 4 bases and J lost 5 bases. The germline CDR1 and CDR2 sequences are MNHNY and SVGAGI (reference sequence). The length of the CDR3 is 13 residues. CDR3 bases: TGTGCCAGCAGTTCGACAGGGGACAATGAGCAGTTCTTC. It yields the protein CASSSTGDNEQFF.

In its sample, this clonotype was seen a few times. V is TRBV29-1 and J is TRBJ2-1; D remains unclear. The CDR3 runs to 14 residues. Trimming pared 4 bases from V and 9 bases from J, leaving 19 bases between. CDR1 and CDR2 from the germline V gene are SQVTM and ANQGSEA. The CDR3 sequence is CSVVKLTTSTEQFF. The DNA for the CDR3 is TGCAGCGTTGTCAAACTTACAACCTCCACTGAGCAGTTCTTC.

This clonotype was found a few times. V usage is TRBV12-3 or TRBV12-4 and J usage is TRBJ2-7, with D uncertain. V gave up 3 bases and J gave up 3 bases, with 15 bases separating them. This CDR3 is 15 amino acids long. CDR3 amino acids: CASSFSGPSGYEQYF. CDR3 coding DNA: TGTGCCAGCAGTTTCTCCGGCCCGAGTGGCTACGAGCAGTACTTC.